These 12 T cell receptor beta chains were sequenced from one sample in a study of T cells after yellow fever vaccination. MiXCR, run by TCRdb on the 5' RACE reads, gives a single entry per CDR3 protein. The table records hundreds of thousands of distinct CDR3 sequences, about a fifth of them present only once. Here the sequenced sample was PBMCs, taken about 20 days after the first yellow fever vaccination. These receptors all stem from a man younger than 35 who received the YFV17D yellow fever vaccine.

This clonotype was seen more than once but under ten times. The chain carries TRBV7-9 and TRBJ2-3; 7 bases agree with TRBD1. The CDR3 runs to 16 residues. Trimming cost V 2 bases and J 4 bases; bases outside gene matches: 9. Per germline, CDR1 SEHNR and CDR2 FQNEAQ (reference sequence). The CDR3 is CASSLRWQGESDTQYF. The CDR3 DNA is TGTGCCAGCAGCTTAAGGTGGCAGGGGGAATCAGATACGCAGTATTTT.

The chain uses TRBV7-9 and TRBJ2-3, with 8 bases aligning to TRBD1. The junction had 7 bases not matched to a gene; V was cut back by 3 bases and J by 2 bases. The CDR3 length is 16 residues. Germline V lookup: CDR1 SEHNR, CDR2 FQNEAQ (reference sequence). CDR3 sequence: CASSFLRDRHTDTQYF. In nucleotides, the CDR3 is TGTGCCAGCAGCTTCCTCCGGGACAGGCACACAGATACGCAGTATTTT.

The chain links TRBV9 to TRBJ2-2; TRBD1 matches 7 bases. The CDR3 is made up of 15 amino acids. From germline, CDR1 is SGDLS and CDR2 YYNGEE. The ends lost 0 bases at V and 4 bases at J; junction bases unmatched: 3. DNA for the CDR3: TGTGCCAGCAGCGTAGCAGGGGGTGCCACCGGGGAGCTGTTTTTT. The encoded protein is CASSVAGGATGELFF.

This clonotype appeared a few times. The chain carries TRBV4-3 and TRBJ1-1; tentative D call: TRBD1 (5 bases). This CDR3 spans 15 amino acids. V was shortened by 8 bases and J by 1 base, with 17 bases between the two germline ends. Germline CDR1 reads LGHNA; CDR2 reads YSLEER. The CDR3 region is CASELTGTANTEAFF. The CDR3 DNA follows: TGCGCCAGCGAGCTGACCGGGACGGCGAACACTGAAGCTTTCTTT.

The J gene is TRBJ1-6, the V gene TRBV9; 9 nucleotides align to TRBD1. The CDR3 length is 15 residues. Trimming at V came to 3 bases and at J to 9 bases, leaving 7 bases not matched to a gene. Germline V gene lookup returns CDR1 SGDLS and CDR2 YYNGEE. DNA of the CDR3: TGTGCCAGCAGCGACCGGGACAGGGCGATTTCACCCCTCCACTTT. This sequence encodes CASSDRDRAISPLHF.

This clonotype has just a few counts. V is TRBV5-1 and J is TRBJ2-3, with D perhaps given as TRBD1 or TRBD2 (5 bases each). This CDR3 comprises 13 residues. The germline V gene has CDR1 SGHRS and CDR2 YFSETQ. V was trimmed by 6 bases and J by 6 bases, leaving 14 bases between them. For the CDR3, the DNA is TGCGCCAGCAACTGGGGGACCGGGGATACGCAGTATTTT. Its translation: CASNWGTGDTQYF.

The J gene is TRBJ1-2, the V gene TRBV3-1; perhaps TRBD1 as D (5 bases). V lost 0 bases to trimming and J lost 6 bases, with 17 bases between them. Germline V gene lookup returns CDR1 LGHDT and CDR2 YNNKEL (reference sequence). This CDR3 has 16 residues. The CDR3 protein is CASSQDGVDEGNGYTF. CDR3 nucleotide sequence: TGTGCCAGCAGCCAAGATGGGGTAGACGAGGGGAATGGCTACACCTTC.

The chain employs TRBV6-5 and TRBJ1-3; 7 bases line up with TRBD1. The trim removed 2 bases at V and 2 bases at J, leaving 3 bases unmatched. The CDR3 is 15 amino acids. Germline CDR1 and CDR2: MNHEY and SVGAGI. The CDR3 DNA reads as TGTGCCAGCAGTTACGCTACAGGGGCTGGAAACACCATATATTTT. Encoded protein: CASSYATGAGNTIYF.

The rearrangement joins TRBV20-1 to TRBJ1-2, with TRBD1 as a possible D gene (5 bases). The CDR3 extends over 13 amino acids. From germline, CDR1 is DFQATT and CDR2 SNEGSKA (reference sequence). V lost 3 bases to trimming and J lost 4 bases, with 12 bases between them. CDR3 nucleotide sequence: TGCAGTGCTAGCCCAGGGTACGGCTATGGCTACACCTTC. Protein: CSASPGYGYGYTF.

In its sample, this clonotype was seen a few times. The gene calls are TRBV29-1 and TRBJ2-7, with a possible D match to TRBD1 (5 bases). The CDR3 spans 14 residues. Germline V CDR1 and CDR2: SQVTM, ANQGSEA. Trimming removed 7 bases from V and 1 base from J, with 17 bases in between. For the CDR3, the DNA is TGCAGCGGTCAGGACACGCGTTCATCCTACGAGCAGTACTTC. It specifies CSGQDTRSSYEQYF.

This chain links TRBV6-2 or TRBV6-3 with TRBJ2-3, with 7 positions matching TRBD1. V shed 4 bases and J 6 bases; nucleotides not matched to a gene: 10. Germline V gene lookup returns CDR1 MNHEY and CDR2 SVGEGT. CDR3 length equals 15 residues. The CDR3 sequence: CASSSLTGTGDTQYF. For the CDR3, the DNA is TGTGCCAGCAGTTCGTTGACAGGGACGGGCGATACGCAGTATTTT.

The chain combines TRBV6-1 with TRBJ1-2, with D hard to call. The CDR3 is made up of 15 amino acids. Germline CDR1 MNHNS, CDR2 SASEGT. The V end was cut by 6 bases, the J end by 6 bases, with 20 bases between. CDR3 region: CASSADEERLDGYTF. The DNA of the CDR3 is TGTGCCAGCAGCGCCGACGAAGAGAGGTTGGATGGCTACACCTTC.